This T cell receptor beta chain was identified in a study of immune heterogeneity within non-small cell lung tumors. Amplification of TCR beta CDR3 was performed by multiplex PCR with 32 V and 13 J primers. Via MiXCR, TCRdb re-called the multiplex PCR reads, giving one row per CDR3 protein. The sample holds 9,500 to 13,000 distinct CDR3 sequences, around 30% seen once. This clonotype was counted a few times. This may be a read error, as it is one base from a much larger clone. Template input was genomic DNA from bulk tumor (around 600 ng per sample). Taken during surgery, several biopsies per primary tumor were spaced as far apart as possible within the tumor mass. Those enrolled were patients newly diagnosed with untreated non-small cell lung cancer and undergoing curative surgery. The CDR3 contains 15 residues. In germline, CDR1 is MDHEN, CDR2 SYDVKM.

The sequenced material came from lung tumor tissue. The genes are TRBV28 and TRBJ2-7, with 10 bases lining up with TRBD1. This TCR was sampled from a woman between 45 and 65 years old with non-small cell lung cancer. The CDR3 loop is CASSSGTGAFYDQYF. The DNA for the CDR3 is TGTGCCAGCAGTTCAGGGACAGGGGCCTTCTACGATCAGTACTTC.